This entry lists 6 T cell receptor beta chains sequenced from one sample in a study of blood T cell repertoires in COVID-19. TCRdb keeps only in-frame clones here, not all; method: immunoSEQ multiplex PCR. The sample includes roughly 150,000 clones, roughly nine tenths of them seen just once. Sequenced sample: peripheral blood. The receptor source for this set is a woman aged 70-85 years with acute or convalescent COVID-19.

J is TRBJ1-1 and V is TRBV18; possibly TRBD1 for D (5 bases). Germline loops: CDR1 KGHSH, CDR2 LQKENI. V lost 2 bases and J 1 base, leaving 14 bases between the germline ends. This CDR3 region has 16 residues. The CDR3 protein is CASSPGYEDRNTEAFF. CDR3 nucleotide sequence: TGTGCCAGCTCACCAGGTTACGAAGACAGGAACACTGAAGCTTTCTTT.

The chain has TRBV5-1 and TRBJ1-1; 7 bases are a match to TRBD1. The germline V gene encodes CDR1 SGHRS and CDR2 YFSETQ. Unmatched junction bases numbered 7, after V lost 4 bases and J lost 1 base. The CDR3 has 15 amino acids. CDR3: CASSPRQGTNTEAFF. The CDR3 bases are TGCGCCAGCAGCCCTCGACAGGGAACGAACACTGAAGCTTTCTTT. Filled out from reference TRBV5-1 and TRBJ1-1, the complete variable domain reads KAGVTQTPRYLIKTRGQQVTLSCSPISGHRSVSWYQQTPGQGLQFLFEYFSETQRNKGNFPGRFSGRQFSNSRSEMNVSTLELGDSALYLCASSPRQGTNTEAFFGQGTRLTVV.

The V gene is TRBV18, the J gene TRBJ2-7; D possibly corresponds to TRBD1 (6 bases). V was cut by 8 bases and J by 2 bases, with 19 bases left in between. This CDR3 contains 15 residues. Germline V gives CDR1 KGHSH, CDR2 LQKENI. CDR3 nucleotide sequence: TGTGCCAGCACATTAAGCCCGACAGGAGCCTACGAGCAGTACGTC. Its protein product is CASTLSPTGAYEQYV.

This rearrangement joins TRBV21-1 to TRBJ2-7; the table calls TRBD1, which could not be checked here. TRBV21-1 is a pseudogene locus. The CDR3 loop spans 11 amino acids. The CDR3 region is CASRTDYEQYV. The CDR3 DNA follows: TGTGCCAGCAGAACAGATTACGAGCAGTACGTC.

This clone was observed a few times. The V and J genes are TRBV5-5 and TRBJ2-7; 10 bases line up with TRBD1. The ends lost 4 bases at V and 4 bases at J; junction bases unmatched: 17. Per the germline V gene, CDR1 is SGHKS and CDR2 is YYEKEE (reference sequence). The CDR3 covers 18 residues. CDR3: CASSKEYGGTGASYEQYV. CDR3 coding DNA: TGTGCCAGCAGCAAAGAATACGGAGGGACAGGGGCTTCATACGAGCAGTACGTC.

The rearrangement joins TRBV19 to TRBJ2-1; 8 nucleotides agree with TRBD2. The CDR3 spans 15 residues. V was clipped by 5 bases and J by 6 bases; unmatched bases: 9. Germline V gene data show CDR1 as LNHDA and CDR2 as SQIVND (reference sequence). CDR3 in amino acids: CASSLIAGGANEQFF. The DNA of the CDR3 is TGTGCCAGTAGTCTTATTGCGGGGGGAGCCAATGAGCAGTTCTTC.